This T cell receptor beta chain was retrieved from a study of PD-L1 blockade in urothelial cancer. The overall study: Every 3 weeks, patients received intravenous atezolizumab 1,200 mg, beginning 2014. Blood was subjected to analysis at 3 weeks (second dose) and 6 weeks following treatment start.

Method: immunoSEQ multiplex PCR; TCRdb's copy keeps in-frame clones and lacks some. The table records about 100,000 clones, around 82% of them present only once. Sequences were derived from PBMCs, sampled around atezolizumab (anti-PD-L1) treatment. The sequence was obtained from a man aged 50 or older with urothelial cancer.

CDR3 region: CASSLVGTQHEQYF. The CDR3 bases are TGTGCCAGCAGCTTAGTGGGGACACAACACGAGCAGTACTTC. The chain recombines TRBV7-2 with TRBJ2-7, with a possible D match to TRBD1 (6 bases). CDR1 and CDR2 from the germline V gene are SGHTA and FQGNSA. Trimming removed 1 base at V and 5 bases at J, with 12 bases between. This CDR3 is 14 amino acids long. Full variable domain (rest looked up from reference TRBV7-2 and TRBJ2-7): GAGVSQSPSNKVTEKGKDVELRCDPISGHTALYWYRQSLGQGLEFLIYFQGNSAPDKSGLPSDRFSAERTGGSVSTLTIQRTQQEDSAVYLCASSLVGTQHEQYFGPGTRLTVT.